Below are 3 T cell receptor beta chains sequenced from a single sample in a study of cytomegalovirus exposure and HLA in healthy donors. 13 Jbeta primers and 60 Vbeta primers were used for the PCR. Method: immunoSEQ multiplex PCR; TCRdb's copy keeps in-frame clones and lacks some. There are 150,000 to 200,000 clones in the sample; more than 65% occur only once, and about 3.8% lies in the top ten. Input material: PBMCs. Source of these receptors: a middle-aged man in good health and CMV-seronegative.

V gene TRBV5-5 combines with J gene TRBJ1-1, with D possibly TRBD1 on 5 matching bases. Between the trimmed V and J ends, which lost 0 bases and 4 bases, there was a span of 13 bases. The CDR3 loop spans 15 amino acids. Germline V gene lookup returns CDR1 SGHKS and CDR2 YYEKEE (reference sequence). The CDR3 is CASSLGPTRATEAFF. CDR3 nucleotides: TGTGCCAGCAGCTTGGGCCCCACCAGGGCCACTGAAGCTTTCTTT.

V and J are TRBV11-2 and TRBJ2-7, with TRBD1 as a possible D gene (6 bases). This CDR3 is built from 11 residues. V lost 5 bases and J 7 bases, leaving 9 bases between the germline ends. Per germline, CDR1 SGHAT and CDR2 FQNNGV. The CDR3 DNA reads TGTGCCAGCAGCCACCAGGGGGAGCAGTACTTC. The encoded protein is CASSHQGEQYF.

V is TRBV18 and J is TRBJ1-6; a possible D gene is TRBD1 (6 bases). Trimming removed 3 bases from V and 7 bases from J, with 13 bases in between. Germline loops: CDR1 KGHSH, CDR2 LQKENI. The CDR3 extends over 15 amino acids. The CDR3 region is CASSPEQGGNSPLHF. DNA for the CDR3: TGTGCCAGCTCACCGGAACAGGGTGGGAATTCACCCCTCCACTTT.